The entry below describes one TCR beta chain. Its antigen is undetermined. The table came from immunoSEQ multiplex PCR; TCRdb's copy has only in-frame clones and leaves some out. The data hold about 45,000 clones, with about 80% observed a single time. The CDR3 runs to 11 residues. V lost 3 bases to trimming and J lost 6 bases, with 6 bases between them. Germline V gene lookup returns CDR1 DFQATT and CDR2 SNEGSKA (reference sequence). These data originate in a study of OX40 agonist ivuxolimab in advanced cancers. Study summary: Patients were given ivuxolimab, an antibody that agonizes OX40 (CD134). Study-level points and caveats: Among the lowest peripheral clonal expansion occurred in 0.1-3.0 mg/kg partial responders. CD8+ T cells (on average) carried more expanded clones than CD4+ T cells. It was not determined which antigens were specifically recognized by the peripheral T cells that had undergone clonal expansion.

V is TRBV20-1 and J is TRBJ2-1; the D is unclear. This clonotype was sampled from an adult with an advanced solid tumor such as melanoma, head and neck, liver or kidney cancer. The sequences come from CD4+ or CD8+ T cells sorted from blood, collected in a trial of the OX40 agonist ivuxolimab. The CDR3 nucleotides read TGCAGTGCTAGTCTTGGCAATGAGCAGTTCTTC. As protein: CSASLGNEQFF.